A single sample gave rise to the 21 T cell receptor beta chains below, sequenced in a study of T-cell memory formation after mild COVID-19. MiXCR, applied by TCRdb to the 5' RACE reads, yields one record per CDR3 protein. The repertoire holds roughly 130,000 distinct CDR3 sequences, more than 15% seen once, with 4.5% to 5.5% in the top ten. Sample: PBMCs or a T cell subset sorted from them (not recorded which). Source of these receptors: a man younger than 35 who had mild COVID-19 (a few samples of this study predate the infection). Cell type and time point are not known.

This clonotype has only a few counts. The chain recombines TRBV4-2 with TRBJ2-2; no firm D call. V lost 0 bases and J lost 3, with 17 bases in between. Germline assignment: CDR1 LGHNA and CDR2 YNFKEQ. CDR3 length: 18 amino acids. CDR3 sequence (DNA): TGTGCCAGCAGCCAAGATCGTGTGTACCGTATGGACACCGGGGAGCTGTTTTTT. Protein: CASSQDRVYRMDTGELFF.

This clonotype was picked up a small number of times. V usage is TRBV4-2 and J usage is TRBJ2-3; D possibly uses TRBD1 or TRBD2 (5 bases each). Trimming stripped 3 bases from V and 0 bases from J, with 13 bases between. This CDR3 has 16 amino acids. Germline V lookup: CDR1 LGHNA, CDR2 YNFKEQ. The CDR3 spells CASSHSQGESTDTQYF. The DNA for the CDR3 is TGTGCCAGCAGCCACTCTCAAGGGGAGAGCACAGATACGCAGTATTTT.

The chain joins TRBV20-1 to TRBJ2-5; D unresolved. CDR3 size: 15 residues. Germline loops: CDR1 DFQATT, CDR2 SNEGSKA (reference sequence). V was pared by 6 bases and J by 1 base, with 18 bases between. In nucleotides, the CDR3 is TGCAGTGCCGCCGTAGGGATCCTGACCCAAGAGACCCAGTACTTC. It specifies CSAAVGILTQETQYF.

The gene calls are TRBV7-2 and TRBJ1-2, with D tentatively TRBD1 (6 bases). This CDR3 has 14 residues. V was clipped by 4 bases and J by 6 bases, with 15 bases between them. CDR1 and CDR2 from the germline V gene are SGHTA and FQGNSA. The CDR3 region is CASSSYRTANGYTF. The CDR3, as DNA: TGTGCCAGCAGCTCATATAGGACAGCCAATGGCTACACCTTC. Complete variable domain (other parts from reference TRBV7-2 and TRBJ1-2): GAGVSQSPSNKVTEKGKDVELRCDPISGHTALYWYRQSLGQGLEFLIYFQGNSAPDKSGLPSDRFSAERTGGSVSTLTIQRTQQEDSAVYLCASSSYRTANGYTFGSGTRLTVV.

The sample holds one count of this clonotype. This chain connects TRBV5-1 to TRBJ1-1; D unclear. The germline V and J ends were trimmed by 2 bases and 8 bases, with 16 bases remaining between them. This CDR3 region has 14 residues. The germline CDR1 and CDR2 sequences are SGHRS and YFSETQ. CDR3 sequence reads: CASSFAQAGAEAFF. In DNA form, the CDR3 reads TGCGCCAGCAGCTTTGCGCAGGCTGGCGCCGAAGCTTTCTTT.

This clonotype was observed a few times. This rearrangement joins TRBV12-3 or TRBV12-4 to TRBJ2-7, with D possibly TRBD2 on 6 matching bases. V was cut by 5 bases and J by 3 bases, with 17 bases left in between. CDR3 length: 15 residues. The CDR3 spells CASSAGSLGIYEQYF. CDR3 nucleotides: TGTGCCAGCAGTGCGGGATCCCTTGGGATCTACGAGCAGTACTTC.

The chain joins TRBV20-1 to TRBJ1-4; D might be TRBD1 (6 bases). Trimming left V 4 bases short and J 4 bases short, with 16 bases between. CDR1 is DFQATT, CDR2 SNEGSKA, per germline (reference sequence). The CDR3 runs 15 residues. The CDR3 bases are TGCAGTGCTAACAACCCACAGGGTAGTAATGAAAAACTGTTTTTT. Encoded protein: CSANNPQGSNEKLFF.

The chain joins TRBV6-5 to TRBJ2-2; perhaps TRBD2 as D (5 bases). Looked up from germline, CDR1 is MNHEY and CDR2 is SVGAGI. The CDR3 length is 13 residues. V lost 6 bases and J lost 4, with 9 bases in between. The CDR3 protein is CASRGLFTGELFF. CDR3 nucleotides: TGTGCCAGCAGAGGACTTTTCACCGGGGAGCTGTTTTTT.

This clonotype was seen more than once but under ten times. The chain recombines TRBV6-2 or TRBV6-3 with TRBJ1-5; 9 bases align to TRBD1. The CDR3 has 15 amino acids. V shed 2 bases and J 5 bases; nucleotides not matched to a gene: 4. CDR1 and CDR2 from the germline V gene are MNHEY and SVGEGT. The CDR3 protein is CASSYGGQGHQPQHF. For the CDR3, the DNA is TGTGCCAGCAGTTACGGAGGACAGGGGCATCAGCCCCAGCATTTT.

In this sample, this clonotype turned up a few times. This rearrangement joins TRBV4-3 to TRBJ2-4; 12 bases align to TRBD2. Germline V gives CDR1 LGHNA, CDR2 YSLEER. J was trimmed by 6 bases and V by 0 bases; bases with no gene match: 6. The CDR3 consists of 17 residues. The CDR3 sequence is CASSQDAASGGANIQYF. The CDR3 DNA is TGCGCCAGCAGCCAAGACGCCGCTAGCGGGGGGGCAAACATTCAGTACTTC.

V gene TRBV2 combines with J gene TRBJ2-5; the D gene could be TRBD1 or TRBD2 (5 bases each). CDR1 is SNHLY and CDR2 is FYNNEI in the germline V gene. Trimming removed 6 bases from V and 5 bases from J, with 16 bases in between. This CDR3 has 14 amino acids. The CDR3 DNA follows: TGTGCCAGCAGAGAGATGGGACGAACGGAGACCCAGTACTTC. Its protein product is CASREMGRTETQYF.

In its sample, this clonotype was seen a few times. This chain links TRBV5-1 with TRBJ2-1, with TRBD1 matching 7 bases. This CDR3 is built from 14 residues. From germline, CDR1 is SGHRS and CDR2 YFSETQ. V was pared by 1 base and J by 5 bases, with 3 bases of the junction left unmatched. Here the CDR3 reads CASSLTGTDNEQFF. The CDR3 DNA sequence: TGCGCCAGCAGCTTGACGGGGACAGACAATGAGCAGTTCTTC.

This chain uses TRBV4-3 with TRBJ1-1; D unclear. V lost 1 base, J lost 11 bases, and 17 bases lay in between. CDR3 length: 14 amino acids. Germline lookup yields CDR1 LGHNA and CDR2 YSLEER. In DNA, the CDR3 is TGCGCCAGCAGCCAAGGTTTAGGTCACGCCGCGGCTTTCTTT. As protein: CASSQGLGHAAAFF.

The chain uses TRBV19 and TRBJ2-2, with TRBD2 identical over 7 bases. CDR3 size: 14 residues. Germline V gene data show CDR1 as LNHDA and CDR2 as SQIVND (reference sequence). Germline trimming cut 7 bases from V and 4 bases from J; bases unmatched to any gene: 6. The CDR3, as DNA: TGTGCCAGTACCCTGGGGGGGACCACCGGGGAGCTGTTTTTT. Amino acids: CASTLGGTTGELFF.

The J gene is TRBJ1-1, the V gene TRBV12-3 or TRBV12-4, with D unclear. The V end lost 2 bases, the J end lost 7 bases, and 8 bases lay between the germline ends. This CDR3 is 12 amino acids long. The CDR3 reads CASSLLRGEAFF. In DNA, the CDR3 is TGTGCCAGCAGTTTACTCCGGGGTGAAGCTTTCTTT.

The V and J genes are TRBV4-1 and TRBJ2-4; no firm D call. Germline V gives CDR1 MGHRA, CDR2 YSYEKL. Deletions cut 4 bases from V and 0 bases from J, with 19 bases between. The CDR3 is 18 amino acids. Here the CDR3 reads CASSLRPLPASAKNIQYF. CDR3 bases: TGCGCCAGCAGCCTCCGGCCGCTTCCTGCCTCAGCCAAAAACATTCAGTACTTC.

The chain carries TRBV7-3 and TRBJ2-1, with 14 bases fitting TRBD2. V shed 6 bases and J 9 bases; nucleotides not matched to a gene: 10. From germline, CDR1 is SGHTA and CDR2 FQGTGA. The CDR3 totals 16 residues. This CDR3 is CASRSRLAGGPSEQFF. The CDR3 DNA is TGTGCCAGCAGGTCCCGACTAGCGGGGGGGCCGAGTGAGCAGTTCTTC.

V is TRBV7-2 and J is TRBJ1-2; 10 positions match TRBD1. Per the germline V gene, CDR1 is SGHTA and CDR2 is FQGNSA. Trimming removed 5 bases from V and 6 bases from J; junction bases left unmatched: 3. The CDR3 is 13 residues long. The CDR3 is CASSMGQGNGYTF. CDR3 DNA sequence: TGTGCCAGCAGCATGGGACAGGGGAATGGCTACACCTTC. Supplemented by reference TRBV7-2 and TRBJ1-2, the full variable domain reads GAGVSQSPSNKVTEKGKDVELRCDPISGHTALYWYRQSLGQGLEFLIYFQGNSAPDKSGLPSDRFSAERTGGSVSTLTIQRTQQEDSAVYLCASSMGQGNGYTFGSGTRLTVV.

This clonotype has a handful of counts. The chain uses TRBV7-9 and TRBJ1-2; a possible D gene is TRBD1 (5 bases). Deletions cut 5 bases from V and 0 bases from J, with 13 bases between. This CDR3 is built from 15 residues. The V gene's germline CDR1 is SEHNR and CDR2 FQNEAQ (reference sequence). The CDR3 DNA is TGTGCCAGCAGCCCGCGGGACGGCTCTAACTATGGCTACACCTTC. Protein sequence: CASSPRDGSNYGYTF. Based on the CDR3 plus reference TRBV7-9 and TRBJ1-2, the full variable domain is DTGVSQNPRHKITKRGQNVTFRCDPISEHNRLYWYRQTLGQGPEFLTYFQNEAQLEKSRLLSDRFSAERPKGSFSTLEIQRTEQGDSAMYLCASSPRDGSNYGYTFGSGTRLTVV.

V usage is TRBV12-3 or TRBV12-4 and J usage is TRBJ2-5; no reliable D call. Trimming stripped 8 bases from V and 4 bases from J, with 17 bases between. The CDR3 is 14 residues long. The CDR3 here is CASCPTVRAETQYF. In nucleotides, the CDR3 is TGTGCCAGCTGCCCTACCGTCAGAGCAGAGACCCAGTACTTC.

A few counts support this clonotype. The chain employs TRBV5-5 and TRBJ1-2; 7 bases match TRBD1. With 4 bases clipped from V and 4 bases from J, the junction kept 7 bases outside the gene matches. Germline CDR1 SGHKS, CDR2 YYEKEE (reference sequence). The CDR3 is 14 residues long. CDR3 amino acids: CASSPGTATYGYTF. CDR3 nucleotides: TGTGCCAGCAGCCCCGGGACAGCGACCTATGGCTACACCTTC. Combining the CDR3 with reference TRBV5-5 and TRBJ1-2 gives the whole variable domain DAGVTQSPTHLIKTRGQQVTLRCSPISGHKSVSWYQQVLGQGPQFIFQYYEKEERGRGNFPDRFSARQFPNYSSELNVNALLLGDSALYLCASSPGTATYGYTFGSGTRLTVV.